A single count supports the clone carrying this TCR beta chain. Its specificity is not known. The CDR3 extends over 16 amino acids. The junction had 9 bases not matched to a gene; V was cut back by 5 bases and J by 7 bases. The germline V gene encodes CDR1 LGHNT and CDR2 FRNRAP. This record belongs to a study of siplizumab effects on memory and regulatory T cells. Study findings and constraints: Unstimulated subset assignment was obtained for only a minor fraction of alloreactive clones. Siplizumab significantly lowered the alloreactive sequences that could be traced to unstimulated CD4+ memory cells.

Generated by immunoSEQ multiplex PCR, the TCRdb table keeps only in-frame clones and is missing some. The sample comprises approximately 70,000 clones, 75% to 95% of which are singletons, and more than 25% rests with the top ten. The chain carries TRBV12-5 and TRBJ2-3, with 13 nucleotides matching TRBD2. This receptor was taken from a human donor in good health. Sequencing was performed on CD8+ T cells sorted from blood. CDR3 sequence (DNA): TGTGCTAGTGGTATACTGGGACTAGCGGGGACCAATACGCAGTATTTT. This codes for CASGILGLAGTNTQYF.